These 13 T cell receptor beta chains share one sample of origin, sequenced in a study of blood T cell repertoires in COVID-19. Sequenced by immunoSEQ multiplex PCR; TCRdb stores in-frame clones only, minus some. This sample has tens of thousands of clones, with about 87% found just once. Sample: peripheral blood. The source of these receptors is a human donor with active COVID-19. The donor label of this sample is uncertain.

V gene TRBV19 combines with J gene TRBJ1-5, with TRBD1 as a possible D gene (5 bases). The CDR3 has 17 residues. Germline V CDR1 and CDR2: LNHDA, SQIVND (reference sequence). The V gene lost 4 bases and the J gene lost 5 bases, with 21 bases spanning the gap. The CDR3 bases are TGTGCCAGTAGTACACGGGAGGGGCAGGGAGGTTATCAGCCCCAGCATTTT. Protein: CASSTREGQGGYQPQHF.

The chain combines TRBV5-4 with TRBJ2-7, with D tentatively TRBD2 (5 bases). The CDR3 has 16 amino acids. Between the trimmed V and J ends, which lost 0 bases and 0 bases, there was a span of 13 bases. Germline V gives CDR1 SGHNT, CDR2 YYREEE (reference sequence). In DNA, the CDR3 is TGTGCCAGCAGCTTGGGAGGGTCAGCTCCCTCCTACGAGCAGTACTTC. Translation: CASSLGGSAPSYEQYF.

This chain joins TRBV9 and TRBJ2-3; 7 nucleotides agree with TRBD1. CDR1 is SGDLS and CDR2 is YYNGEE in the germline V gene. The CDR3 loop spans 18 amino acids. With V trimmed by 4 bases and J by 6 bases, 20 bases remained unmatched. The CDR3 region is CASSTGINRGLSVDTQYF. In DNA, the CDR3 is TGTGCCAGCAGCACCGGCATTAACAGGGGTTTAAGTGTTGATACGCAGTATTTT.

This clone was found once. V is TRBV2 and J is TRBJ2-7; a weak D match, TRBD2 (5 bases). V was clipped by 10 bases and J by 5 bases, with 12 bases between them. The germline V gene encodes CDR1 SNHLY and CDR2 FYNNEI. The length of the CDR3 is 11 residues. In DNA, the CDR3 is TGTGCCACCTCGGGGTTCGACGAGCAGTACTTC. Translating gives CATSGFDEQYF.

This sequence joins TRBV7-6 and TRBJ1-1, with 11 bases lining up with TRBD1. V dropped 3 bases and J dropped 1; count of bases not matched to a gene: 7. The CDR3 length is 17 residues. Germline CDR1 SGHVS, CDR2 FNYEAQ. The CDR3 sequence: CASSLGQGDGENTEAFF. The CDR3, as DNA: TGTGCCAGCAGCTTGGGACAGGGGGATGGGGAGAACACTGAAGCTTTCTTT.

The V and J genes are TRBV6-5 and TRBJ2-3; D may be TRBD1 (6 bases). Per the germline V gene, CDR1 is MNHEY and CDR2 is SVGAGI. With 6 bases removed from V and 0 bases from J, the gap between germline ends came to 10 bases. This CDR3 has 14 residues. The CDR3 sequence: CASSNRVSTDTQYF. The DNA for the CDR3 is TGTGCCAGCAGCAACAGGGTGAGCACAGATACGCAGTATTTT.

The rearrangement links TRBV2 to TRBJ2-5, with 7 bases matching TRBD1. Germline values: CDR1 SNHLY, CDR2 FYNNEI. Germline trimming cut 6 bases from V and 5 bases from J; bases unmatched to any gene: 9. The CDR3 has 14 amino acids. The CDR3 sequence: CASSQLTGQETQYF. The CDR3 region has the DNA TGTGCCAGCAGCCAATTGACAGGGCAGGAGACCCAGTACTTC. The whole variable domain, remainder taken from reference TRBV2 and TRBJ2-5, is EPEVTQTPSHQVTQMGQEVILRCVPISNHLYFYWYRQILGQKVEFLVSFYNNEISEKSEIFDDQFSVERPDGSNFTLKIRSTKLEDSAMYFCASSQLTGQETQYFGPGTRLLVL.

The V and J genes are TRBV27 and TRBJ2-2, with 12 bases lining up with TRBD1. The CDR3 totals 15 residues. The V gene end was trimmed by 8 bases and the J gene end by 6 bases; junction bases not matched to a gene: 7. CDR1 and CDR2 from the germline V gene are MNHEY and SMNVEV (reference sequence). The CDR3 spells CASGDRGRRAGELFF. The CDR3 DNA sequence: TGTGCCAGCGGGGACAGGGGGCGTCGCGCCGGGGAGCTGTTTTTT.

The chain combines TRBV11-3 with TRBJ2-7, with TRBD2 as a possible D gene (5 bases). Germline-derived CDR1 and CDR2 are SGHNT and YENEEA. Trimming removed 5 bases at V and 6 bases at J, with 14 bases between. This CDR3 has 13 amino acids. CDR3 loop: CASSPGGFSEQYF. The CDR3 region has the DNA TGTGCCAGCAGCCCTGGCGGGTTCAGCGAGCAGTACTTC.

This chain links TRBV18 with TRBJ2-7, with D unresolved. The CDR3 spans 14 residues. CDR1 and CDR2 from the germline V gene are KGHSH and LQKENI. Between the trimmed V and J ends, which lost 1 base and 5 bases, there was a span of 12 bases. The DNA of the CDR3 is TGTGCCAGCTCACCACGACACGTCATCCACGAGCAGTACTTC. Its translation is CASSPRHVIHEQYF.

V usage is TRBV11-3 and J usage is TRBJ2-2; 8 bases are shared with TRBD2. The CDR3 contains 17 residues. CDR1 SGHNT and CDR2 YENEEA come from the germline V gene. V lost 1 base to trimming and J lost 1 base; unmatched junction nucleotides: 5. In nucleotides, the CDR3 is TGTGCCAGCAGCTTAGGATCCCTAGCGGGGAACACCGGGGAGCTGTTTTTT. It encodes CASSLGSLAGNTGELFF.

This clone was observed a single time. This chain connects TRBV29-1 to TRBJ1-2; 7 nucleotides line up with TRBD1. V lost 3 bases to trimming and J lost 3 bases; unmatched junction nucleotides: 4. Germline V gene sequence: CDR1 SQVTM, CDR2 ANQGSEA. The CDR3 totals 13 residues. The CDR3 region has the DNA TGCAGCGTTGATCAGACAGGGCACTATGGCTACACCTTC. Its translation: CSVDQTGHYGYTF.

The chain links TRBV24-1 to TRBJ2-6; the match to TRBD1 covers 7 bases. CDR1 and CDR2 (germline): KGHDR, SFDVKD. V shed 5 bases, J shed 7 bases, and the junction held 10 bases outside the gene matches. This CDR3 has 16 amino acids. CDR3 sequence reads: CATSATGTEHANVLTF. For the CDR3, the DNA is TGTGCCACCAGTGCGACCGGGACAGAGCACGCCAACGTCCTGACTTTC.